This T cell receptor beta chain is drawn from a study of response to subunit inactivated influenza vaccine. Notes on the study in general: Each seasonal influenza vaccination, the authors suggested, recruits few new T cells.

MiXCR, run by TCRdb on the RT-PCR reads, gives a single entry per CDR3 protein. The sample lists about 540,000 distinct CDR3 sequences; under 30% were seen once. Remarks on this clonotype: Its antigen is unidentified.

Losses at the gene ends were 2 bases for V and 4 bases for J; bases not matched to a gene: 3. The germline CDR1 and CDR2 sequences are SGDLS and YYNGEE. The CDR3 sequence is 16 residues long. The data also belong to a second study, concerning T cells expressing NK-cell markers. Turning to that study: TCR beta cDNA was generated via 5'RACE template switching incorporating UMIs. The TCR beta repertoires were obtained from sorted CD3+CD56+NKG2C+, CD3+CD56+NKG2C- and CD3+CD56-NKG2C+ T cells. The sequencing cohort of eight donors included seven HCMV-seropositive individuals and one seronegative individual. A few donors' CD3+CD56-NKG2C+ cells were dominated by the same clonotypes.

The receptor was derived from a man aged 45-60 years who received an inactivated influenza vaccine. J is TRBJ2-3 and V is TRBV9; 14 bases line up with TRBD2. The sample consisted of CD4+ T cells sorted from PBMCs, taken 11 to 12 days after vaccination. CDR3 residues: CASSVRLAGGPDTQYF. The DNA of the CDR3 is TGTGCCAGCAGCGTCCGACTAGCGGGGGGGCCAGATACGCAGTATTTT.